Each of the 30 T cell receptor beta chains below was sequenced from the same sample in a study of blood T cells in healthy people across ages. Using a J-beta primer mix together with a sample-barcoded 5' primer, a second PCR was run for about 6 to 11 cycles. TCRdb reprocessed the 5' RACE reads with MiXCR, giving one entry per CDR3 protein. The sample shows about 1.4 million distinct CDR3 sequences, approximately 59% of them seen only once. What was sequenced was blood. These receptors were obtained from a man aged 18-30 years in good health.

The rearrangement uses TRBV4-1 and TRBJ2-3; 8 nucleotides match TRBD2. CDR3 length: 18 amino acids. Germline V lookup: CDR1 MGHRA, CDR2 YSYEKL. J lost 1 base, V lost 1 base, and 10 bases had no gene match. This CDR3 reads CASSQALRSGRRTDTQYF. CDR3 coding DNA: TGCGCCAGCAGCCAAGCTCTTAGGAGCGGGAGACGCACAGATACGCAGTATTTT.

V gene TRBV6-5 combines with J gene TRBJ1-2, with 9 bases that match TRBD1. CDR3 length equals 18 residues. From germline, CDR1 is MNHEY and CDR2 SVGAGI. V was clipped by 0 bases and J by 6 bases; unmatched bases: 14. The CDR3 is CASSYSRDREYPTHGYTF. In DNA, the CDR3 is TGTGCCAGCAGTTACTCGAGGGACAGGGAGTACCCCACGCATGGCTACACCTTC.

Points on this clonotype: A read error is likely, as this CDR3 ends without the conserved phenylalanine or tryptophan. V and J are TRBV7-9 and TRBJ1-6; D gene unclear. The CDR3 contains 12 residues. Per the germline V gene, CDR1 is SEHNR and CDR2 is FQNEAQ (reference sequence). The V end lost 3 bases, the J end lost 8 bases, and 5 bases lay between the germline ends. The CDR3 protein is CASSFLHSPLHI. CDR3 sequence (DNA): TGTGCCAGCAGCTTCCTTCATTCACCCCTCCACATT.

The rearrangement joins TRBV12-3 or TRBV12-4 to TRBJ1-2; D is possibly TRBD1 (5 bases). V was clipped by 3 bases and J by 0 bases, with 8 bases between them. The CDR3 runs to 14 residues. The CDR3 sequence: CASSFGGTNYGYTF. In DNA, the CDR3 is TGTGCCAGCAGTTTTGGGGGGACTAACTATGGCTACACCTTC.

The rearrangement joins TRBV7-9 to TRBJ2-7, with 11 bases lining up with TRBD2. The CDR3 spans 17 residues. Germline CDR1 is SEHNR and CDR2 is FQNEAQ (reference sequence). V was clipped by 3 bases and J by 1 base; unmatched bases: 8. This CDR3 reads CASSFPIAGGTSYEQYF. In DNA, the CDR3 is TGTGCCAGCAGCTTCCCCATAGCGGGAGGGACATCCTACGAGCAGTACTTC.

This sequence joins TRBV7-8 and TRBJ2-7; D is unclear. The CDR3 spans 15 residues. The V end was cut by 5 bases, the J end by 0 bases, with 14 bases between. Per the germline V gene, CDR1 is SGHVS and CDR2 is FQNEAQ. The CDR3 is CASSPRAPGSYEQYF. The CDR3 DNA reads TGTGCCAGCAGCCCTAGGGCCCCAGGCTCCTACGAGCAGTACTTC.

V usage is TRBV7-9 and J usage is TRBJ2-1; TRBD2 aligns across 11 bases. The CDR3 length is 17 residues. Germline V lookup: CDR1 SEHNR, CDR2 FQNEAQ (reference sequence). Trimming took 5 bases from V and 9 from J; bases not matched to a gene: 15. The CDR3 nucleotides read TGTGCCAGCAGCCCTCAAATTATACTAGCGGGAGTTGGTGAGCAGTTCTTC. Translating gives CASSPQIILAGVGEQFF. Complete variable domain (other parts from reference TRBV7-9 and TRBJ2-1): DTGVSQNPRHKITKRGQNVTFRCDPISEHNRLYWYRQTLGQGPEFLTYFQNEAQLEKSRLLSDRFSAERPKGSFSTLEIQRTEQGDSAMYLCASSPQIILAGVGEQFFGPGTRLTVL.

This clonotype was picked up a small number of times. A junction boundary mismatches the germline segment, possibly from a read error. The rearrangement joins TRBV18 to TRBJ1-6; maybe TRBD1 (5 bases). The CDR3 spans 15 residues. Germline-derived CDR1 and CDR2 are KGHSH and LQKENI. CDR3 loop: CASSPRPAGDSPLHF. As DNA, the CDR3 is TGTGCTAGCTCACCGAGACCGGCGGGGGATTCACCCCTCCACTTT.

The CDR3 DNA follows: TGTGCCAGCAGTTTAGCCCGCTACCCCTACGAGCAGTACTTC. Amino acid sequence: CASSLARYPYEQYF. The rearrangement links TRBV12-3 or TRBV12-4 to TRBJ2-5; D is unresolved. The DNA end is more similar to TRBJ2-7, so the J call may be wrong. The CDR3 runs to 14 residues.

The chain carries TRBV7-2 and TRBJ2-7; D remains unclear. CDR1 is SGHTA and CDR2 is FQGNSA in the germline V gene. The length of the CDR3 is 15 residues. V was pared by 4 bases and J by 1 base, with 14 bases between. CDR3 region: CASSSGQVASYEQYF. In DNA, the CDR3 is TGTGCCAGCAGCTCAGGCCAGGTGGCATCCTACGAGCAGTACTTC.

The CDR3 loop reads CASSLQGRTQPQHF. The CDR3 DNA is TGTGCCAGCAGCTTGCAAGGGCGCACACAGCCCCAGCATTTT. The chain uses TRBV5-6 and TRBJ1-5; D uncertain. CDR1 SGHDT and CDR2 YYEEEE come from the germline V gene. Between the trimmed V and J ends, which lost 1 base and 7 bases, there was a span of 12 bases. This CDR3 has 14 residues.

This chain joins TRBV20-1 and TRBJ2-1, with D unclear. The CDR3 contains 13 residues. V lost 6 bases, J lost 0 bases, and 9 bases lay in between. In germline, CDR1 is DFQATT, CDR2 SNEGSKA (reference sequence). CDR3 nucleotide sequence: TGCAGTGCGCGGAAGGTCTCCTACAATGAGCAGTTCTTC. Translating it yields CSARKVSYNEQFF.

The J gene is TRBJ2-3, the V gene TRBV2, with TRBD1 matching 9 bases. Trimming cost V 4 bases and J 1 base; bases outside gene matches: 9. CDR3 length: 17 residues. From germline, CDR1 is SNHLY and CDR2 FYNNEI. The chain's CDR3 is CASSGDRAVLGTDTQYF. The CDR3 nucleotides read TGTGCCAGCAGTGGGGACAGGGCCGTCCTCGGCACAGATACGCAGTATTTT.

This clonotype was observed a few times. This rearrangement joins TRBV12-3 or TRBV12-4 to TRBJ2-1; 12 bases agree with TRBD2. CDR3 length: 15 residues. J was trimmed by 7 bases and V by 7 bases; bases with no gene match: 8. The CDR3 bases are TGTGCCAGCATCTCGACTAGCGGGGGCAAAAATGAGCAGTTCTTC. It yields the protein CASISTSGGKNEQFF.

The chain has TRBV3-1 and TRBJ1-5, with TRBD1 matching 7 bases. The CDR3 covers 15 residues. After removal of 6 bases from V and 0 bases from J, the junction contained 5 bases not matched to a gene. Germline CDR1 reads LGHDT; CDR2 reads YNNKEL (reference sequence). CDR3 DNA: TGTGCCAGCAGTCGCACAGGGGATAGCAATCAGCCCCAGCATTTT. The encoded protein is CASSRTGDSNQPQHF.

This sequence joins TRBV6-5 and TRBJ1-4, with 8 bases identical to TRBD1. V gave up 6 bases and J gave up 5 bases; unmatched junction bases: 11. Per germline, CDR1 MNHEY and CDR2 SVGAGI. The CDR3 spans 16 residues. The DNA for the CDR3 is TGTGCCAGCAGCTCGAGTACGACAGGGGTAAATGAAAAACTGTTTTTT. It encodes CASSSSTTGVNEKLFF.

The chain employs TRBV11-1 and TRBJ2-3, with TRBD2 as a possible D gene (5 bases). In germline, CDR1 is SGHAT, CDR2 FQDESV (reference sequence). The V and J ends lost 1 base and 3 bases respectively, with 20 bases between them. The CDR3 has 18 residues. The CDR3 sequence: CASSLESLAGLITDTQYF. The CDR3 nucleotides read TGTGCCAGCAGCTTAGAGTCCCTGGCGGGCTTGATAACAGATACGCAGTATTTT.

This clonotype appeared a few times. The chain has TRBV4-3 and TRBJ2-1; the match to TRBD2 covers 8 bases. Germline lookup yields CDR1 LGHNA and CDR2 YSLEER. This CDR3 contains 14 residues. V shed 0 bases, J shed 13 bases, and the junction held 8 bases outside the gene matches. The CDR3, as DNA: TGCGCCAGCAGCCAAGAAGCTAGCGGGTATGGTCAGTTCTTC. Its translation is CASSQEASGYGQFF.

The chain is built from TRBV20-1 and TRBJ2-1; no reliable D call. Germline CDR1 and CDR2: DFQATT and SNEGSKA (reference sequence). The CDR3 has 12 residues. V was pared by 5 bases and J by 7 bases, with 12 bases between. In DNA form, the CDR3 reads TGCAGTGCTGCCTCCGACGGGAATGAGCAGTTCTTC. This sequence encodes CSAASDGNEQFF.

The J gene is TRBJ2-5, the V gene TRBV7-2, with TRBD1 matching over 8 bases. Trimming removed 3 bases from V and 11 bases from J; junction bases left unmatched: 20. This CDR3 has 17 residues. Germline-derived CDR1 and CDR2 are SGHTA and FQGNSA. CDR3 sequence reads: CASSLSRTGKRRNEQYF. CDR3 sequence (DNA): TGTGCCAGCAGCTTGAGCCGGACAGGGAAACGTCGGAATGAGCAGTACTTC.

CDR3 DNA sequence: TGTGCCACCAGCAGAGGCAGGGACAATTCACCCCTCCACTTT. Protein sequence: CATSRGRDNSPLHF. The genes are TRBV15 and TRBJ1-6; perhaps TRBD1 as D (5 bases). The CDR3 spans 14 residues. In germline, CDR1 is LNHNV, CDR2 YYDKDF (reference sequence). V was cut by 1 base and J by 7 bases, with 8 bases left in between.

CDR3 residues: CASSEGLAGHEQFF. CDR3 DNA: TGTGCCAGCAGTGAGGGGCTAGCGGGTCATGAGCAGTTCTTC. This chain joins TRBV2 and TRBJ2-1, with TRBD2 matching 8 bases. V gave up 3 bases and J gave up 8 bases; unmatched junction bases: 6. There are 14 residues in the CDR3. Per germline, CDR1 SNHLY and CDR2 FYNNEI.

The chain recombines TRBV12-3 or TRBV12-4 with TRBJ2-1; maybe TRBD2 (5 bases). The CDR3 sequence is 18 residues long. V was shortened by 3 bases and J by 8 bases, with 26 bases between the two germline ends. In nucleotides, the CDR3 is TGTGCCAGCAGTTTCAGGTTCAAATCGGGCAGGACCGGGGATGAGCAGTTCTTC. This gives the protein CASSFRFKSGRTGDEQFF.

The sample holds one count of this clonotype. Here the CDR3 reads CASSPVPGANYGYTF. CDR3 nucleotides: TGTGCCAGCAGCCCCGTTCCGGGTGCTAACTATGGCTACACCTTC. V is TRBV3-1 and J is TRBJ1-2; no firm D call. V was clipped by 4 bases and J by 0 bases, with 12 bases between them. The CDR3 covers 15 residues. Germline assignment: CDR1 LGHDT and CDR2 YNNKEL (reference sequence).

This clonotype was seen a few times. J is TRBJ2-1 and V is TRBV6-1; maybe TRBD1 (5 bases). Germline V gene sequence: CDR1 MNHNS, CDR2 SASEGT. This CDR3 region has 15 residues. The V end lost 2 bases, the J end lost 6 bases, and 14 bases lay between the germline ends. The CDR3 DNA sequence: TGTGCCAGCAGTGAATACACAGGCGTAGGCAATGAGCAGTTCTTC. It encodes CASSEYTGVGNEQFF.

The rearrangement links TRBV4-1 to TRBJ1-2; the match to TRBD1 covers 9 bases. CDR1 is MGHRA, CDR2 YSYEKL, per germline. The CDR3 covers 17 residues. Germline trimming cut 4 bases from V and 2 bases from J; bases unmatched to any gene: 11. The CDR3: CASSLPQGTGPNYGYTF. The CDR3 DNA follows: TGCGCCAGCAGCCTTCCACAAGGGACAGGGCCAAACTATGGCTACACCTTC.

V is TRBV12-5 and J is TRBJ1-2; TRBD1 agrees at 7 bases. The CDR3 covers 17 residues. V shed 0 bases and J 4 bases; nucleotides not matched to a gene: 11. Per the germline V gene, CDR1 is LGHNT and CDR2 is FRNRAP. The DNA for the CDR3 is TGTGCTAGTGGTTTGGTCCTTGTGGGGACAGTTATCTATGGCTACACCTTC. Its translation is CASGLVLVGTVIYGYTF.

This clonotype was counted only a few times. V gene TRBV12-3 or TRBV12-4 combines with J gene TRBJ2-1, with 9 bases that match TRBD1. J gave up 7 bases and V 6 bases, and 10 bases lay outside the gene matches. The CDR3 is 15 amino acids. In DNA form, the CDR3 reads TGTGCCAGCAGCTTAAGGACAGGGGTCGGAAATGAGCAGTTCTTC. Translated, it gives CASSLRTGVGNEQFF.

The gene calls are TRBV4-1 and TRBJ2-3, with TRBD2 matching over 12 bases. The V and J ends lost 3 bases and 1 base, in that order; junction bases with no gene match: 2. CDR3 length: 16 residues. The germline V gene has CDR1 MGHRA and CDR2 YSYEKL. The CDR3 here is CASSQRTSGGTDTQYF. CDR3 bases: TGCGCCAGCAGCCAGAGGACTAGCGGGGGCACAGATACGCAGTATTTT.

This chain connects TRBV2 to TRBJ2-4, with a tentative D call TRBD2 (5 bases). This CDR3 region has 13 residues. Germline-derived CDR1 and CDR2 are SNHLY and FYNNEI. Trimming took off 7 bases at V and 7 bases at J, with 14 bases between the two ends. CDR3 sequence reads: CASTWTGENIQYF. The CDR3 nucleotides read TGTGCCAGCACCTGGACCGGGGAGAACATTCAGTACTTC. Based on the CDR3 plus reference TRBV2 and TRBJ2-4, the full variable domain is EPEVTQTPSHQVTQMGQEVILRCVPISNHLYFYWYRQILGQKVEFLVSFYNNEISEKSEIFDDQFSVERPDGSNFTLKIRSTKLEDSAMYFCASTWTGENIQYFGAGTRLSVL.